The 31 T cell receptor beta chains below come from one sample, sequenced in a study of OX40 agonist ivuxolimab in advanced cancers. Profiling relied on immunoSEQ multiplex PCR, and the TCRdb table lists in-frame clones only, not all of them. The table lists about 100,000 clones, around 90% of them singletons. The material was CD4+ or CD8+ T cells sorted from blood, obtained in a trial of the OX40 agonist ivuxolimab. All receptors come from an adult with an advanced solid tumor such as melanoma, head and neck, liver or kidney cancer.

The rearrangement uses TRBV6-1 and TRBJ2-4; the D is unclear. With 1 base removed from V and 1 base from J, the gap between germline ends came to 17 bases. CDR3 size: 18 residues. CDR1 MNHNS and CDR2 SASEGT come from the germline V gene. CDR3 sequence: CASSEEVVGYWAKNIQYF. In DNA, the CDR3 is TGTGCCAGCAGTGAAGAGGTAGTTGGGTATTGGGCCAAAAACATTCAGTACTTC.

The rearrangement links TRBV27 to TRBJ2-5; 8 bases are shared with TRBD1. CDR3 length: 15 residues. In germline, CDR1 is MNHEY, CDR2 SMNVEV (reference sequence). Trimming at V came to 5 bases and at J to 7 bases, leaving 12 bases not matched to a gene. The CDR3 here is CASSDLGQGRRTQYF. The CDR3 nucleotides read TGTGCCAGCAGTGACCTAGGACAGGGAAGACGGACCCAGTACTTC.

This clone appeared a few times. The chain has TRBV14 and TRBJ2-3; weak D call: TRBD2 (6 bases). Per the germline V gene, CDR1 is SGHDN and CDR2 is FVKESK. With 4 bases removed from V and 2 bases from J, the gap between germline ends came to 13 bases. The CDR3 extends over 15 amino acids. CDR3 region: CASSPPAGFTDTQYF. The CDR3 nucleotides read TGTGCCAGCAGCCCCCCAGCGGGTTTCACAGATACGCAGTATTTT. The full variable domain, completed using reference TRBV14 and TRBJ2-3, is EAGVTQFPSHSVIEKGQTVTLRCDPISGHDNLYWYRRVMGKEIKFLLHFVKESKQDESGMPNNRFLAERTGGTYSTLKVQPAELEDSGVYFCASSPPAGFTDTQYFGPGTRLTVL.

This chain connects TRBV28 to TRBJ2-7, with D maybe TRBD2 (5 bases). The germline V gene has CDR1 MDHEN and CDR2 SYDVKM. The length of the CDR3 is 15 residues. Trimming pared 6 bases from V and 5 bases from J, leaving 20 bases between. This CDR3 reads CASSSAAGLSHEQYF. DNA of the CDR3: TGTGCCAGCAGCTCAGCCGCGGGCTTAAGCCACGAGCAGTACTTC. The full variable domain, with the rest looked up from reference TRBV28 and TRBJ2-7, is DVKVTQSSRYLVKRTGEKVFLECVQDMDHENMFWYRQDPGLGLRLIYFSYDVKMKEKGDIPEGYSVSREKKERFSLILESASTNQTSMYLCASSSAAGLSHEQYFGPGTRLTVT.

This chain links TRBV5-1 with TRBJ1-1, with D perhaps TRBD1 (6 bases). Trimming shortened V by 5 bases and J by 0 bases, and 14 bases separated the two germline ends. Germline V gene lookup returns CDR1 SGHRS and CDR2 YFSETQ. The CDR3 has 15 residues. CDR3 sequence: CASRGWGAMNTEAFF. CDR3 in DNA: TGCGCCAGCAGGGGATGGGGGGCCATGAACACTGAAGCTTTCTTT.

The gene calls are TRBV14 and TRBJ2-7; 12 bases line up with TRBD1. V lost 5 bases, J lost 7 bases, and 12 bases stayed unmatched. Germline V gene data show CDR1 as SGHDN and CDR2 as FVKESK. The CDR3 totals 16 residues. CDR3 nucleotides: TGTGCCAGCAGCAAAGGCGGGACAGGGGGCTCGAGGGAGCAGTACTTC. Translating it yields CASSKGGTGGSREQYF.

The chain employs TRBV27 and TRBJ1-5, with 9 bases fitting TRBD1. Germline V CDR1 and CDR2: MNHEY, SMNVEV (reference sequence). The CDR3 covers 15 residues. The ends lost 6 bases at V and 0 bases at J; junction bases unmatched: 3. Here the CDR3 DNA reads TGTGCCAGCAGAAACAGGGGGCTTAGCAATCAGCCCCAGCATTTT. It yields the protein CASRNRGLSNQPQHF.

The V gene is TRBV29-1, the J gene TRBJ2-1; the D gene is possibly TRBD1 (6 bases). With 7 bases removed from V and 8 bases from J, the gap between germline ends came to 9 bases. Germline V CDR1 and CDR2: SQVTM, ANQGSEA. The CDR3 extends over 10 amino acids. The chain's CDR3 is CSGRTDEQFF. CDR3 bases: TGCAGCGGGCGGACAGATGAGCAGTTCTTC.

The V gene is TRBV29-1, the J gene TRBJ1-1, with D maybe TRBD1 (6 bases). Trimming left V 8 bases short and J 10 bases short, with 20 bases between. Germline V gene sequence: CDR1 SQVTM, CDR2 ANQGSEA. This CDR3 region has 12 residues. For the CDR3, the DNA is TGCAGCATCCAATCAGGGGTTTCGGTAGCTTTCTTT. It specifies CSIQSGVSVAFF.

The chain has TRBV5-1 and TRBJ2-2; no firm D call. This CDR3 region has 16 residues. V was trimmed by 0 bases and J by 1 base, leaving 10 bases between them. CDR1 is SGHRS, CDR2 YFSETQ, per germline. The CDR3 nucleotides are TGCGCCAGCAGCTTGGCTCGCCAGTGGAACACCGGGGAGCTGTTTTTT. This sequence encodes CASSLARQWNTGELFF.

The chain recombines TRBV7-9 with TRBJ1-1, with TRBD1 identical over 7 bases. Germline values: CDR1 SEHNR, CDR2 FQNEAQ (reference sequence). J lost 13 bases, V lost 0 bases, and 8 bases had no gene match. The CDR3 has 13 residues. CDR3 coding DNA: TGTGCCAGCAGCTTAGCGCAGGGGGGTGAGGGTTTCTTT. Amino acids: CASSLAQGGEGFF.

This clone was recorded only once. V usage is TRBV10-3 and J usage is TRBJ2-1; 9 bases fit TRBD1. Germline trimming cut 4 bases from V and 2 bases from J; bases unmatched to any gene: 3. Germline V gene sequence: CDR1 ENHRY, CDR2 SYGVKD. This CDR3 contains 15 residues. CDR3 amino acids: CAISGTGVTYNEQFF. The CDR3 bases are TGTGCCATCAGTGGGACAGGGGTAACCTACAATGAGCAGTTCTTC.

This sequence joins TRBV21-1 and TRBJ2-2; the listed D gene, TRBD2, was not tested against the DNA. TRBV21-1 is assigned pseudogene status. This CDR3 spans 16 amino acids. The CDR3 protein is CASSKLKAMNTGELFF. The CDR3 DNA follows: TGTGCCAGCAGCAAATTGAAAGCCATGAACACCGGGGAGCTGTTTTTT.

This chain uses TRBV7-2 with TRBJ1-4, with D unresolved. The CDR3 is made up of 14 amino acids. Germline CDR1 and CDR2: SGHTA and FQGNSA. V was clipped by 5 bases and J by 6 bases, with 13 bases between them. The CDR3, as DNA: TGTGCCAGCAGCGTGGACCCCAGCTATGAAAAACTGTTTTTT. Amino acid sequence: CASSVDPSYEKLFF. Combining the CDR3 with reference TRBV7-2 and TRBJ1-4 gives the whole variable domain GAGVSQSPSNKVTEKGKDVELRCDPISGHTALYWYRQSLGQGLEFLIYFQGNSAPDKSGLPSDRFSAERTGGSVSTLTIQRTQQEDSAVYLCASSVDPSYEKLFFGSGTQLSVL.

This clone has more than one count but fewer than ten. V and J are TRBV27 and TRBJ2-2; 12 nucleotides match TRBD2. V shed 5 bases and J 7 bases; nucleotides not matched to a gene: 8. The CDR3 runs to 16 residues. CDR1 and CDR2 from the germline V gene are MNHEY and SMNVEV (reference sequence). CDR3: CASSLSSGRAFGELFF. The CDR3 nucleotides read TGTGCCAGCAGTCTCTCTAGCGGGAGGGCCTTCGGGGAGCTGTTTTTT.

J is TRBJ2-7 and V is TRBV6-6, with D perhaps matching TRBD2 (5 bases). Germline V lookup: CDR1 MNHNY, CDR2 SVGAGI (reference sequence). V was clipped by 6 bases and J by 5 bases, with 20 bases between them. CDR3 size: 15 residues. CDR3 residues: CASSTRQDWRDEQYF. CDR3 DNA sequence: TGTGCCAGCAGCACCCGGCAGGACTGGAGAGACGAGCAGTACTTC.

The rearrangement joins TRBV6-5 to TRBJ2-7, with D possibly being TRBD2 (6 bases). The CDR3 sequence is 12 residues long. In germline, CDR1 is MNHEY, CDR2 SVGAGI. Trimming removed 7 bases from V and 6 bases from J, with 13 bases in between. The CDR3, as DNA: TGTGCCAGCACTGGGACTTCCACCGAGCAGTACTTC. Protein: CASTGTSTEQYF.

The V gene is TRBV27, the J gene TRBJ2-6; D is undetermined. The V end was cut by 10 bases, the J end by 1 base, with 8 bases between. The CDR3 spans 13 residues. Germline lookup yields CDR1 MNHEY and CDR2 SMNVEV (reference sequence). Here the CDR3 DNA reads TGTGCCACCTTAAGATCTGGGGCCAACGTCCTGACTTTC. Protein sequence: CATLRSGANVLTF.

V and J are TRBV4-2 and TRBJ2-2, with 14 positions matching TRBD2. The CDR3 sequence is 16 residues long. V was clipped by 7 bases and J by 8 bases; unmatched bases: 9. Germline assignment: CDR1 LGHNA and CDR2 YNFKEQ. In DNA, the CDR3 is TGTGCCAGCAAAAACATCGGGACTAGCGGGAGTGGGGAGCTGTTTTTT. As protein: CASKNIGTSGSGELFF.

This chain joins TRBV7-9 and TRBJ2-3; 8 bases agree with TRBD1. V gave up 5 bases and J gave up 2 bases; unmatched junction bases: 9. The CDR3 length is 16 residues. Germline V CDR1 and CDR2: SEHNR, FQNEAQ (reference sequence). The CDR3 nucleotides read TGTGCCAGCAGCCCGGGACAGGAGGCGATCACAGATACGCAGTATTTT. As protein: CASSPGQEAITDTQYF.

The V and J genes are TRBV18 and TRBJ2-7; TRBD2 matches at 10 bases. Germline CDR1 is KGHSH and CDR2 is LQKENI. V shed 0 bases, J shed 3 bases, and the junction held 8 bases outside the gene matches. The CDR3 is made up of 17 amino acids. CDR3 nucleotides: TGTGCCAGCTCACCACCCTTCGTGGCTAGCGGGGGCTACGAGCAGTACTTC. This gives the protein CASSPPFVASGGYEQYF.

The J gene is TRBJ1-1, the V gene TRBV9; D not resolved. CDR1 SGDLS and CDR2 YYNGEE come from the germline V gene. Trimming removed 2 bases from V and 4 bases from J, with 9 bases in between. This CDR3 is built from 13 residues. CDR3: CASSVSHSTEAFF. For the CDR3, the DNA is TGTGCCAGCAGCGTTTCCCATTCCACTGAAGCTTTCTTT.

This chain joins TRBV19 and TRBJ2-7; TRBD1 agrees at 9 bases. The CDR3 loop spans 15 amino acids. With 5 bases clipped from V and 4 bases from J, the junction kept 9 bases outside the gene matches. The V gene's germline CDR1 is LNHDA and CDR2 SQIVND (reference sequence). The CDR3 region has the DNA TGTGCCAGTAGTCGGGGGACAGGGAGGGGGTACGAGCAGTACTTC. Protein product: CASSRGTGRGYEQYF.

The rearrangement links TRBV28 to TRBJ1-2; D is undetermined. Germline lookup yields CDR1 MDHEN and CDR2 SYDVKM. V dropped 4 bases and J dropped 7 bases, with 16 bases sitting between them. This CDR3 has 14 amino acids. The chain's CDR3 is CASSSPNDEGGYTF. In nucleotides, the CDR3 is TGTGCCAGCAGTTCCCCTAACGACGAGGGTGGCTACACCTTC.

The gene calls are TRBV10-3 and TRBJ2-5; TRBD2 matches at 12 bases. Trimming cost V 1 base and J 4 bases; bases outside gene matches: 4. Per germline, CDR1 ENHRY and CDR2 SYGVKD. The CDR3 runs 16 residues. Here the CDR3 reads CAISEYWTSGTETQYF. CDR3 bases: TGTGCCATCAGTGAGTATTGGACTAGCGGGACAGAGACCCAGTACTTC.

V usage is TRBV28 and J usage is TRBJ2-7, with D tentatively TRBD2 (5 bases). Germline lookup yields CDR1 MDHEN and CDR2 SYDVKM. CDR3 size: 14 residues. Deletions cut 4 bases from V and 2 bases from J, with 12 bases between. CDR3 protein: CASSSAVLTYEQYF. The DNA of the CDR3 is TGTGCCAGCAGTTCAGCGGTCCTGACCTACGAGCAGTACTTC.

The rearrangement joins TRBV29-1 to TRBJ2-7; the match to TRBD1 covers 10 bases. V was clipped by 5 bases and J by 4 bases; unmatched bases: 5. Germline V CDR1 and CDR2: SQVTM, ANQGSEA. The CDR3 is made up of 13 amino acids. CDR3 sequence: CSVTTGGGYEQYF. CDR3 in DNA: TGCAGCGTTACGACAGGGGGCGGATACGAGCAGTACTTC.

The gene calls are TRBV7-3 and TRBJ2-1; 7 bases fit TRBD2. The CDR3 runs 14 residues. Per the germline V gene, CDR1 is SGHTA and CDR2 is FQGTGA. Trimming at V came to 4 bases and at J to 3 bases, leaving 3 bases not matched to a gene. This chain's CDR3 is CASSSSSGYNEQFF. Here the CDR3 DNA reads TGTGCCAGCAGCTCTTCTAGCGGCTACAATGAGCAGTTCTTC.

This clone was seen a handful of times. The rearrangement uses TRBV4-1 and TRBJ2-6; tentatively, D is TRBD1 or TRBD2 (5 bases each). Trimming took 1 base from V and 9 from J, leaving 22 bases between them. This CDR3 spans 18 amino acids. In germline, CDR1 is MGHRA, CDR2 YSYEKL. The CDR3 coding sequence is TGCGCCAGCAGCCAAGTGGGCCGTGTTGGGGGAAGGATCAACGTCCTGACTTTC. Translation: CASSQVGRVGGRINVLTF.

The table lists this clone with a count of one. The rearrangement links TRBV7-8 to TRBJ2-3; tentative D call: TRBD2 (5 bases). Trimming pared 5 bases from V and 3 bases from J, leaving 12 bases between. Per the germline V gene, CDR1 is SGHVS and CDR2 is FQNEAQ. The CDR3 spans 14 residues. Here the CDR3 reads CASSHRGETDTQYF. CDR3 DNA sequence: TGTGCCAGCAGCCACCGGGGTGAGACAGATACGCAGTATTTT. The whole variable domain, filled in from reference TRBV7-8 and TRBJ2-3, reads GAGVSQSPRYKVAKRGQDVALRCDPISGHVSLFWYQQALGQGPEFLTYFQNEAQLDKSGLPSDRFFAERPEGSVSTLKIQRTQQEDSAVYLCASSHRGETDTQYFGPGTRLTVL.

The chain links TRBV15 to TRBJ2-7; the D call may be TRBD1 or TRBD2 (6 bases each). Germline V gene sequence: CDR1 LNHNV, CDR2 YYDKDF (reference sequence). Trimming cost V 2 bases and J 5 bases, with 16 bases left between them. This CDR3 has 15 amino acids. CDR3 protein: CATSRPSRGPHEQYF. Here the CDR3 DNA reads TGTGCCACCAGCAGACCATCCCGGGGGCCTCACGAGCAGTACTTC.